The sequence of this TCR beta chain was determined in a study of tumor-infiltrating lymphocytes in primary liver carcinoma. Findings and limits, study-wide: The top-250-clone fraction was significantly higher in tumors than in blood (p = 0.039). Pairs of tumor regions overlapped more than tumor-adjacent and tumor-blood pairs did.

About this clonotype itself: No antigen is known for it. At one end, the junction sequence differs from germline, possibly due to a read error.

Scientists recovered RNA and DNA together from roughly 18-30 mg of unsorted bulk tissue. Patients had primary liver carcinoma treated by surgical resection. Production of TCR beta cDNA used roughly 500 ng total RNA together with a constant-region primer. Slightly modified ARM-PCR served as the procedure for the TCR beta libraries. These libraries came from three rounds of nested multiplex PCR. TCRdb called the multiplex PCR reads again in MiXCR, with one record for every CDR3 protein. The sample consists of about 37,000 distinct CDR3 sequences, approximately 82% of them appearing once. The source material was tumor-adjacent normal liver tissue. This TCR came from a man in his forties with primary liver carcinoma and hepatitis B virus infection.

The CDR3 coding sequence is TGTGCCAGCGGTTCTGCGGGACTAGCGGGAGGGGAGCTATTGTTT. It translates to CASGSAGLAGGELLF. The chain is built from TRBV6-5 and TRBJ2-2; 16 bases agree with TRBD2. Germline assignment: CDR1 MNHEY and CDR2 SVGAGI. This CDR3 has 15 amino acids.